These T cell receptor beta chains were read from a single sample in a study of identical twins. In TCRdb, the 5' RACE reads were re-called with MiXCR into one record per CDR3 protein. In the table there are 420,000 or so distinct CDR3 sequences, approximately 17% of which are singletons. Sequencing input: naive T cells sorted from blood. Receptors originate from a man aged 45-60 years in good health. Both conserved end residues are part of each CDR3. Fields, in order: clone size, D gene, J gene, V gene, CDR3 protein, CDR3 DNA. A D gene is named only where the DNA matches it firmly. Size is stated for part of the rows, as once, few or many counts, or as a class when the clone is expanded.

abundance: .; d_gene: .; j_gene: TRBJ1-6; v_gene: TRBV9; CDR3aa: CASSLRGRNSPLHF; CDR3nt: TGTGCCAGCAGCTTACGGGGACGTAATTCACCCCTCCACTTT
abundance: .; d_gene: .; j_gene: TRBJ2-5; v_gene: TRBV20-1; CDR3aa: CSARVPFRLQETQYF; CDR3nt: TGCAGTGCTAGAGTCCCATTCAGACTTCAAGAGACCCAGTACTTC
abundance: .; d_gene: TRBD2; j_gene: TRBJ2-3; v_gene: TRBV7-8; CDR3aa: CASSLDPAGANTDTQYF; CDR3nt: TGTGCCAGCAGCTTAGACCCAGCGGGGGCCAACACAGATACGCAGTATTTT
abundance: .; d_gene: .; j_gene: TRBJ2-7; v_gene: TRBV7-8; CDR3aa: CASSLGGGPFEQYF; CDR3nt: TGTGCCAGCAGCTTAGGGGGAGGTCCATTCGAGCAGTACTTC
abundance: .; d_gene: TRBD2; j_gene: TRBJ2-2; v_gene: TRBV3-1; CDR3aa: CASSQDLRLAGAGELFF; CDR3nt: TGTGCCAGCAGCCAAGATTTAAGACTAGCGGGAGCCGGGGAGCTGTTTTTT
abundance: few; d_gene: .; j_gene: TRBJ2-1; v_gene: TRBV6-2/TRBV6-3; CDR3aa: CASIESGAPGAYNEQFF; CDR3nt: TGTGCCAGCATCGAGTCCGGGGCCCCAGGGGCCTACAATGAGCAGTTCTTC
abundance: .; d_gene: .; j_gene: TRBJ1-1; v_gene: TRBV11-2; CDR3aa: CASRPGHMNTEAFF; CDR3nt: TGTGCCAGCAGGCCTGGTCACATGAACACTGAAGCTTTCTTT
abundance: few; d_gene: .; j_gene: TRBJ2-3; v_gene: TRBV20-1; CDR3aa: CSATRAGTAMDTQYF; CDR3nt: TGCAGTGCTACCCGAGCCGGGACTGCGATGGATACGCAGTATTTT
abundance: many; d_gene: TRBD2; j_gene: TRBJ2-2; v_gene: TRBV10-3; CDR3aa: CAISEDGLASGELFF; CDR3nt: TGTGCCATCAGTGAGGACGGACTAGCCAGCGGGGAGCTGTTTTTT
abundance: many; d_gene: TRBD1; j_gene: TRBJ2-7; v_gene: TRBV7-9; CDR3aa: CASSSADREVYEQYF; CDR3nt: TGTGCCAGCAGCTCAGCGGACAGGGAAGTCTACGAGCAGTACTTC
abundance: many; d_gene: .; j_gene: TRBJ2-3; v_gene: TRBV29-1; CDR3aa: CSVRLDTQYF; CDR3nt: TGCAGCGTTCGCTTAGATACGCAGTATTTT
abundance: few; d_gene: TRBD2; j_gene: TRBJ2-3; v_gene: TRBV6-1; CDR3aa: CASSTTSGSGTQYF; CDR3nt: TGTGCCAGCAGTACGACTAGCGGGAGTGGCACGCAGTATTTT
abundance: many; d_gene: .; j_gene: TRBJ2-1; v_gene: TRBV15; CDR3aa: CATSRRTGYNEQFF; CDR3nt: TGTGCCACCAGCAGACGTACCGGATACAATGAGCAGTTCTTC
abundance: .; d_gene: TRBD2; j_gene: TRBJ2-5; v_gene: TRBV10-3; CDR3aa: CAISEKRGQETQYF; CDR3nt: TGTGCCATCAGTGAAAAGCGGGGCCAAGAGACCCAGTACTTC
abundance: .; d_gene: TRBD1; j_gene: TRBJ1-6; v_gene: TRBV6-1; CDR3aa: CASRSGQRVNSPLHF; CDR3nt: TGTGCCAGCAGATCGGGACAGAGAGTTAATTCACCCCTCCACTTT
abundance: .; d_gene: .; j_gene: TRBJ2-4; v_gene: TRBV10-3; CDR3aa: CAISESMLGLDKNIQYF; CDR3nt: TGTGCCATCAGTGAGTCGATGTTGGGGCTGGACAAAAACATTCAGTACTTC
abundance: .; d_gene: TRBD1; j_gene: TRBJ1-6; v_gene: TRBV6-2/TRBV6-3; CDR3aa: CASRRTGNNSPLHF; CDR3nt: TGTGCCAGCAGGCGGACAGGGAACAATTCACCCCTCCACTTT
abundance: many; d_gene: TRBD2; j_gene: TRBJ2-1; v_gene: TRBV29-1; CDR3aa: CSVGPFRTSGGYNEQFF; CDR3nt: TGCAGCGTTGGACCGTTTAGGACTAGCGGCGGTTACAATGAGCAGTTCTTC
abundance: .; d_gene: .; j_gene: TRBJ2-2; v_gene: TRBV20-1; CDR3aa: CSANVEGGTGELFF; CDR3nt: TGCAGTGCTAACGTAGAAGGGGGGACCGGGGAGCTGTTTTTT
abundance: .; d_gene: .; j_gene: TRBJ1-4; v_gene: TRBV15; CDR3aa: CATSRGDSEKLFF; CDR3nt: TGTGCCACCAGCAGAGGTGACAGCGAAAAACTGTTTTTT